This TCR beta chain originates from a study of T cell repertoires in ileal Crohn's disease. Study-wide background: M0 samples are biopsies from inflamed ileum in the resection specimen.

Only in-frame clones appear in the TCRdb table, and some are missing; sequencing was by immunoSEQ multiplex PCR. The sample consists of approximately 11,000 clones, roughly 91% of them appearing once. Concerning this clone itself: Its antigen remains unidentified.

Time point described: inflamed ileum from the surgical specimen. Adults with ileal or ileocolonic Crohn's disease and an indication for resection were eligible. In germline, CDR1 is KGHSH, CDR2 LQKENI. The ends were cut back, 2 bases at V and 1 base at J, with 11 bases in the middle. The CDR3 runs 15 residues. Broader study findings: Sorted CD8 T cells held more high-frequency clones than CD4. Endoscopic recurrence occurred in every patient whose clonality exceeded 26.8%.

The chain links TRBV18 to TRBJ1-1; D is undetermined. This receptor was taken from an adult with Crohn's disease. Sequencing input: ileal tissue. CDR3: CASSPTLGGNTEAFF. CDR3 DNA: TGTGCCAGCTCACCAACCCTAGGCGGGAACACTGAAGCTTTCTTT.